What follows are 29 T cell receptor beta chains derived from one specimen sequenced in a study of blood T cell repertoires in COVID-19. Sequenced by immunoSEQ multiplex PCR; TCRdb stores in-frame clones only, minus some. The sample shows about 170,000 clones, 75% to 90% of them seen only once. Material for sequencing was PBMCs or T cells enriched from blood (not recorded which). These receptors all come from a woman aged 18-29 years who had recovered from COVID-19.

CDR3 DNA: TGTGCCAGCAGCCCCCTAGCGGGAGAGGGCAAAAAGTACTTC. Its translation is CASSPLAGEGKKYF. V gene TRBV9 combines with J gene TRBJ2-4, with 10 bases matching TRBD2. Germline lookup yields CDR1 SGDLS and CDR2 YYNGEE. Unmatched junction bases numbered 12, after V lost 4 bases and J lost 14 bases. The CDR3 extends over 14 amino acids.

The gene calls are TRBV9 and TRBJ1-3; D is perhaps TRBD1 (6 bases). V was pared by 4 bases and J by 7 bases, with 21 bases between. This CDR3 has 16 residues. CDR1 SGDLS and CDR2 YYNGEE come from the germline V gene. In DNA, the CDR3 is TGTGCCAGCAGCAGCACCCAGGGGACATTCGGGAACACCATATATTTT. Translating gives CASSSTQGTFGNTIYF.

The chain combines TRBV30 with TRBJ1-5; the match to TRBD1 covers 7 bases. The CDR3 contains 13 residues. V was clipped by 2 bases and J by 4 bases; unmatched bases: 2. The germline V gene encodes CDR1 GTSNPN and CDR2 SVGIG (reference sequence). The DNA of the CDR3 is TGTGCCTGGAGTCAGGGGGGTAATCAGCCCCAGCATTTT. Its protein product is CAWSQGGNQPQHF.

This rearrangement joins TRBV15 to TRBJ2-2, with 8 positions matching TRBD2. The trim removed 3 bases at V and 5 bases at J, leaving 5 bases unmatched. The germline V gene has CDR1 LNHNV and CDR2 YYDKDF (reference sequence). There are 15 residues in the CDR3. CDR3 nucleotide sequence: TGTGCCACCAGCAGCCTGCGCGGGGGGACCGGGGAGCTGTTTTTT. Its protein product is CATSSLRGGTGELFF.

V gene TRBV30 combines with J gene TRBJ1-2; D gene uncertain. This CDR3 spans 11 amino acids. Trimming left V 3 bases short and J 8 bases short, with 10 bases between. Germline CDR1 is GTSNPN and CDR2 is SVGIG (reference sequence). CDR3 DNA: TGTGCCTGGAGAGCCGCGAGAGGCTACACCTTC. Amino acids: CAWRAARGYTF.

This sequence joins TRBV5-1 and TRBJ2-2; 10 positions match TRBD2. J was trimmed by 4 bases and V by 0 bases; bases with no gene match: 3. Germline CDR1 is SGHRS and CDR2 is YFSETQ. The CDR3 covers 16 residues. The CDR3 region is CASSLGWTSGTGELFF. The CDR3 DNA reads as TGCGCCAGCAGCTTGGGGTGGACTAGCGGCACCGGGGAGCTGTTTTTT.

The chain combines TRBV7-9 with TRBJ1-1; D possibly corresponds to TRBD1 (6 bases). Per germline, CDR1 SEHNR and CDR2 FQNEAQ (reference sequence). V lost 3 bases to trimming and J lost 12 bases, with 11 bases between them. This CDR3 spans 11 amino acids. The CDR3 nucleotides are TGTGCCAGCAGCTTCGCAGGGGCTACTTTCTTT. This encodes CASSFAGATFF.

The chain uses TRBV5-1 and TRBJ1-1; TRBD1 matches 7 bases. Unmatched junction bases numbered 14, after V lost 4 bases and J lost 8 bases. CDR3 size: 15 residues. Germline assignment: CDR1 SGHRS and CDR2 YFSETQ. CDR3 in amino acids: CASSQSYRDSREAFF. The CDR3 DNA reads TGCGCCAGCAGCCAATCGTATCGGGACAGTCGAGAAGCTTTCTTT.

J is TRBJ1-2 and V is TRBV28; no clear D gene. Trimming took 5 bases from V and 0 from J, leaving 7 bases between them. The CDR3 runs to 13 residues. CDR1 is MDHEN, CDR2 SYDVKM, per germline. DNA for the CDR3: TGTGCCAGCAGTGCCGGAGCTAACTATGGCTACACCTTC. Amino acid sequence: CASSAGANYGYTF.

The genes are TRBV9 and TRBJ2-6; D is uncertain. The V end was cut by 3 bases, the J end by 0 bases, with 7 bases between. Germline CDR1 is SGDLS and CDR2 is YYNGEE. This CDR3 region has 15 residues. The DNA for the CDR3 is TGTGCCAGCAGCGGGTTGCGCTCTGGGGCCAACGTCCTGACTTTC. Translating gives CASSGLRSGANVLTF.

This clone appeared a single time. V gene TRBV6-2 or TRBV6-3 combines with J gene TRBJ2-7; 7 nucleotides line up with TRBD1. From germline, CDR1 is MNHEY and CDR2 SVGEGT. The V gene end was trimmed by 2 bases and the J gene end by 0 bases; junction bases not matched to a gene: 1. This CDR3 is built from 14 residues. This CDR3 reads CASSYNRGSYEQYF. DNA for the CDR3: TGTGCCAGCAGTTACAACAGGGGCTCCTACGAGCAGTACTTC.

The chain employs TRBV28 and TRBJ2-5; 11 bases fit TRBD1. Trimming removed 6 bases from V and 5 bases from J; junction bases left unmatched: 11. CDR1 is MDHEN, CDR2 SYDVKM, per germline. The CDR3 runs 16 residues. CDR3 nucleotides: TGTGCCAGCAGCAAGGACAGGGGGCGTTTTCTGGAGACCCAGTACTTC. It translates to CASSKDRGRFLETQYF. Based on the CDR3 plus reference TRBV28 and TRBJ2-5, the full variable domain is DVKVTQSSRYLVKRTGEKVFLECVQDMDHENMFWYRQDPGLGLRLIYFSYDVKMKEKGDIPEGYSVSREKKERFSLILESASTNQTSMYLCASSKDRGRFLETQYFGPGTRLLVL.

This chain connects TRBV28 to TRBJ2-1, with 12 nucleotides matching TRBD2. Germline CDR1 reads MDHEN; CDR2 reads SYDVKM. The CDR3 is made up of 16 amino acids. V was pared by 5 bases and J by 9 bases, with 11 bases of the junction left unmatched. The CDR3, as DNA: TGTGCCAGCAGTGGGGACCGACTAGCGGGAGAACTTGAGCAGTTCTTC. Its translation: CASSGDRLAGELEQFF.

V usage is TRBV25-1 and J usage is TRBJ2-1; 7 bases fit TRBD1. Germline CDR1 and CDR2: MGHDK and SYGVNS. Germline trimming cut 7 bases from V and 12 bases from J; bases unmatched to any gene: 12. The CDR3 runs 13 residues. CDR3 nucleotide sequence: TGTGCCAGCACAGGGACAGTATATGGGGGGCAGTTCTTC. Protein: CASTGTVYGGQFF. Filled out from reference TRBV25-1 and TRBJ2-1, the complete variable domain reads EADIYQTPRYLVIGTGKKITLECSQTMGHDKMYWYQQDPGMELHLIHYSYGVNSTEKGDLSSESTVSRIRTEHFPLTLESARPSHTSQYLCASTGTVYGGQFFGPGTRLTVL.

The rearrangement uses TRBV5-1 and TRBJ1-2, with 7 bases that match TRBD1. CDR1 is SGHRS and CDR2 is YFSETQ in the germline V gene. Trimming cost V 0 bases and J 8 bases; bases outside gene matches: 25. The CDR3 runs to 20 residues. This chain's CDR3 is CASSLDGQGGPNPPINGYTF. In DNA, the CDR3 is TGCGCCAGCAGCTTGGACGGGCAGGGGGGACCTAATCCCCCAATTAACGGCTACACCTTC.

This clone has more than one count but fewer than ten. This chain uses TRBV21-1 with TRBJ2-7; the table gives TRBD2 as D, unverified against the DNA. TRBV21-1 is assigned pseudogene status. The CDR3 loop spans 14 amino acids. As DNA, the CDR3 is TGTGCCACGCGCAGTGGGTCGACTCCTTCCGAGCAGTACTTC. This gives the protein CATRSGSTPSEQYF.

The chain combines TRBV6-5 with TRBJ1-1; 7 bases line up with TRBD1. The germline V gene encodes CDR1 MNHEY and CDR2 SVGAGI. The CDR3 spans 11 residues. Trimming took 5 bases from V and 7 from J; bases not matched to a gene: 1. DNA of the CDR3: TGTGCCAGCAGTAGGGACAGTGAAGCTTTCTTT. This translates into CASSRDSEAFF.

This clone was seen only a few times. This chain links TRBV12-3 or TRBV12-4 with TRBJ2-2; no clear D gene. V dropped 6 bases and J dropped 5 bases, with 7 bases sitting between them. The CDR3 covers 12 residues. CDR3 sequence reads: CASRRQTGELFF. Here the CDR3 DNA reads TGTGCCAGCAGGAGACAAACCGGGGAGCTGTTTTTT.

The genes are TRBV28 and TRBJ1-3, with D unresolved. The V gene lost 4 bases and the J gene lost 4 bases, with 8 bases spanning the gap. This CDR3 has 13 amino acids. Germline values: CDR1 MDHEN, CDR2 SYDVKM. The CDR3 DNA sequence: TGTGCCAGCAGTTCCGGAGCGGGAAACACCATATATTTT. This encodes CASSSGAGNTIYF.

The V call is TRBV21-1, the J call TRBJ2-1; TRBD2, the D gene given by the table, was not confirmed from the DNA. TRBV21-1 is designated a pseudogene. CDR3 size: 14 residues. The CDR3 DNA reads TGTGCCAGCAGCAAAGCGTCTAGCGGGAGTCAGAAGTTCTTC. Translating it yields CASSKASSGSQKFF.

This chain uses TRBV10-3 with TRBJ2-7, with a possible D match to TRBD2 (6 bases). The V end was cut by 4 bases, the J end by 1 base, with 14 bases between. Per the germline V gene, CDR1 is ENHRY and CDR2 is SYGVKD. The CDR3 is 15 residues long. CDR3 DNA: TGTGCCATCAGTGCCTGGGACTGGTCATCCTACGAGCAGTACTTC. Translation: CAISAWDWSSYEQYF.

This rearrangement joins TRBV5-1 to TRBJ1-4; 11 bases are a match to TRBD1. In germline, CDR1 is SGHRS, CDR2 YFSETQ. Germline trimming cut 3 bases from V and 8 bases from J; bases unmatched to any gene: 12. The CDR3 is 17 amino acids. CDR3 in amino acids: CASSSGTGGLRREKLFF. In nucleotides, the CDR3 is TGCGCCAGCAGCTCAGGGACAGGGGGTCTTAGGAGAGAAAAACTGTTTTTT.

The CDR3 coding sequence is TGCAGTGCTAGTGTCGTAGCAAGCTACGAGCAGTACTTC. This encodes CSASVVASYEQYF. The chain couples TRBV20-1 to TRBJ2-7; D not certain. The CDR3 sequence is 13 residues long. Deletions cut 3 bases from V and 3 bases from J, with 12 bases between. Germline CDR1 and CDR2: DFQATT and SNEGSKA (reference sequence).

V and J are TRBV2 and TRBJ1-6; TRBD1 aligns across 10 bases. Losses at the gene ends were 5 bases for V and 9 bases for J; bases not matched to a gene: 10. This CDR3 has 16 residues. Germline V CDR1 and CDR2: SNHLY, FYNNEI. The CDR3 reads CASSLEGTGDRSPLHF. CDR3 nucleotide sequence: TGTGCCAGCAGTTTAGAGGGGACAGGGGATCGTTCACCCCTCCACTTT.

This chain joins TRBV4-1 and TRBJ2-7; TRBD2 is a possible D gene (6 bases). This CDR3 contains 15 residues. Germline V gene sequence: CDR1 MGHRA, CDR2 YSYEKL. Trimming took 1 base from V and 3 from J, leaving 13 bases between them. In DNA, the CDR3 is TGCGCCAGCAGCCAAGGGGACTCGGTGATCTACGAGCAGTACTTC. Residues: CASSQGDSVIYEQYF.

The chain's CDR3 is CASSVGAAGLGVGETQYF. The CDR3, as DNA: TGTGCCAGCAGCGTAGGAGCGGCGGGTCTAGGAGTAGGTGAGACCCAGTACTTC. V is TRBV9 and J is TRBJ2-5, with D possibly TRBD2 on 5 matching bases. Trimming pared 0 bases from V and 5 bases from J, leaving 23 bases between. CDR1 SGDLS and CDR2 YYNGEE come from the germline V gene. The CDR3 runs to 18 residues. Full variable domain (missing parts from reference TRBV9 and TRBJ2-5): DSGVTQTPKHLITATGQRVTLRCSPRSGDLSVYWYQQSLDQGLQFLIQYYNGEERAKGNILERFSAQQFPDLHSELNLSSLELGDSALYFCASSVGAAGLGVGETQYFGPGTRLLVL.

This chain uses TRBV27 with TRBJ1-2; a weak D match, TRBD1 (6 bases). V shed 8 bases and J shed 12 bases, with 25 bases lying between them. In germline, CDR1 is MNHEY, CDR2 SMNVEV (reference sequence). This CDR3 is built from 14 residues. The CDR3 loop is CASRKLGQSKGDTF. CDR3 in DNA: TGTGCCAGCCGTAAACTAGGACAGTCCAAGGGGGACACCTTC.

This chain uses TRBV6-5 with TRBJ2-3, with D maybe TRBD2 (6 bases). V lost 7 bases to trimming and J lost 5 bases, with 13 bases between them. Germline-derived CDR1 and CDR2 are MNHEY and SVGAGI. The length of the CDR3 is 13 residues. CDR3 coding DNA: TGTGCCAGCACCCCGGGCGGGATAGATACGCAGTATTTT. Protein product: CASTPGGIDTQYF.

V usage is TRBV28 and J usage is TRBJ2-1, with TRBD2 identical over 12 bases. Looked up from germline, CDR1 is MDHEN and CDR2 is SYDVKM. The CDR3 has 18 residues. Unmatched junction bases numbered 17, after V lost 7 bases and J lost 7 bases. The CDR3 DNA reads TGTGCCAGCACCATCCCGACCGGCCTAGCGGGAGGGTGGAATGAGCAGTTCTTC. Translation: CASTIPTGLAGGWNEQFF.